This TCR beta chain was recovered during a study of T cell changes during pregnancy in multiple sclerosis. Sequencing was performed with immunoSEQ multiplex PCR; in TCRdb, only in-frame clones are kept and a portion is missing. The table includes tens of thousands of clones, about 90% detected once. V shed 2 bases and J shed 0 bases, with 6 bases lying between them. From germline, CDR1 is MDHEN and CDR2 SYDVKM. This CDR3 contains 14 residues. The receptor comes from a female donor with multiple sclerosis, enrolled in a pregnancy study. This chain connects TRBV28 to TRBJ2-3; a possible D gene is TRBD2 (5 bases). Sample: CD8+ T cells from peripheral blood mononuclear cells, taken after pregnancy. Here the CDR3 reads CASSLRTSTDTQYF. In DNA, the CDR3 is TGTGCCAGCAGTTTAAGGACTAGCACAGATACGCAGTATTTT.